This entry is about one T cell receptor (beta chain). The target of this receptor is not known. Base qualities are not recorded, but no much larger clone differs from it by a single base. Different DNA sequences within this sample yield the same CDR3. The immunoSEQ Assay, a bias-controlled multiplex PCR, was used to amplify TCRbeta CDR3 regions from genomic DNA. Turning to the authors' computational methods: The number of nucleated cells in each sample was estimated by amplification of reference gene primers within the assay. Sequence reads were collapsed and filtered to measure the absolute abundance of every unique TCRbeta CDR3 rearrangement. Productive Simpson clonality was computed per sample as the square root of Simpson's diversity index over productive rearrangements. TCRdb holds this immuneACCESS table with in-frame rearrangements only. Some clones are missing; in checked studies, unresolved V genes explain under half, and the rest has no known cause. V, J and clone size were drawn from that table, and D and trimming were deduced from the DNA. The sample yields some 20,000 clones; roughly 89% were counted once. About 8.3% of the sample is taken by the ten largest.

This sample stems from a study of blood T cell repertoires in COVID-19 (TCRdb year 2020). Background for the entire study: Samples from collaborators originated in the United States, Italy and Spain and spanned both the acute and convalescent phases of COVID-19. The prospective study material was composed of cDNA or gDNA derived from T cells, B-cell-depleted T cells, or PBMCs. Deeply sampled blood TCRbeta repertoires from subjects exposed to, actively infected with, or recovered from COVID-19 were included in the dataset. The repertoires were made available in a free public database intended to serve as a resource for research on the immune response to SARS-CoV-2. Samples were obtained from the ongoing ImmuneRACE study (first 160 participants) and from 1,254 subjects provided by 6 global collaborators. Nearly every sample came with metadata listing a de-identified subject ID, COVID-19 status, age in years and sex. HLA class I and class II types, where available, came from metadata supplied by the sample provider rather than from assay-based typing.

The collaborating institutions used their own protocols to collect whole blood in K2EDTA tubes. For TCRbeta analysis, collaborator samples were shipped as frozen whole blood, as isolated PBMCs, or as DNA extracted from either sample type. Results the study describes overall, beyond this receptor: Clinical and demographic metadata were provided uncurated, with the amount varying by source and participant.

The germline V gene gives CDR1 as SGHRS and CDR2 as YFSETQ. The CDR3 numbers 15 residues from cysteine through phenylalanine. Of all the DNA, just the CDR3 is kept, 45 bases in frame from base 1. Between the V and J ends, shortened by 0 bases and 3 bases respectively, the junction contains 12 bases. Recombination connected TRBV5-1 to TRBJ2-5; TRBD2 could be the D gene, as 6 bases match. This clonotype originated in a human donor in a cohort sampled during active COVID-19. The donor label of this sample is uncertain. The sequencing sample was made of peripheral blood. The nucleotide sequence is TGCGCCAGCAGCTTGGAGGGGCGGGGAGAAGAGACCCAGTACTTC. It is translated as CASSLEGRGEETQYF.